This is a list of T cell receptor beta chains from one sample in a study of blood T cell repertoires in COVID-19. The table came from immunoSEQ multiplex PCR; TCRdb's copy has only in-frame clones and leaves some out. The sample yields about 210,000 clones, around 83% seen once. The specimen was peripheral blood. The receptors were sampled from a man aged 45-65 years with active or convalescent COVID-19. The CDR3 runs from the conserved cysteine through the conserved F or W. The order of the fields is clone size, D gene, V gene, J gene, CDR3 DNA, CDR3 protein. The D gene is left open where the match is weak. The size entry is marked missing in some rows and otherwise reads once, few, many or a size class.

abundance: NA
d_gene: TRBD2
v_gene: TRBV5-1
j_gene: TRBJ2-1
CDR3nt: TGCGCCAGCAGCTTGGTAGCGGGGCTCAATGAGCAGTTCTTC
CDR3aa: CASSLVAGLNEQFF

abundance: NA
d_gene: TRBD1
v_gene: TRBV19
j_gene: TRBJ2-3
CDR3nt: TGTGCCAGTAGTTCCCAGGGACAGGGGGTCATCTCCTTGTATACGCAGTATTTT
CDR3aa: CASSSQGQGVISLYTQYF

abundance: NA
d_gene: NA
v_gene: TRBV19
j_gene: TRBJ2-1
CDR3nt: TGTGCCAGTAGTACTAGTTCCTACAATGAGCAGTTCTTC
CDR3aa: CASSTSSYNEQFF

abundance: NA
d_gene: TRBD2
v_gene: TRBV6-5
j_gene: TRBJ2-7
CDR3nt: TGTGCCAGCAGCCCGGCTAGCGGGAGGGAGGGCGAGCAGTACTTC
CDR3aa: CASSPASGREGEQYF

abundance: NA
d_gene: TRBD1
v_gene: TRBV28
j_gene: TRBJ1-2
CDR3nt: TGTGCCAGCACCATATCACCCCGACAGGGCCATGGCTACACCTTC
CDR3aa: CASTISPRQGHGYTF

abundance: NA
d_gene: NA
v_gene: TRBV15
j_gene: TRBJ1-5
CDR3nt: TGTGCCACCAGCCCCTCGGGGGTACGCAATCAGCCCCAGCATTTT
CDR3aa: CATSPSGVRNQPQHF

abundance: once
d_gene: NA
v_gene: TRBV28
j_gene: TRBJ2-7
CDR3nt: TGTGCCAGCAGTTTAGTGACAAAGTCCTACGAGCAGTACTTC
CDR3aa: CASSLVTKSYEQYF

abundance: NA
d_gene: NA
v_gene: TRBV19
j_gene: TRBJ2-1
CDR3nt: TGTGCCAGTACCCCAGACAGGAGCTCCTACAATGAGCAGTTCTTC
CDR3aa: CASTPDRSSYNEQFF

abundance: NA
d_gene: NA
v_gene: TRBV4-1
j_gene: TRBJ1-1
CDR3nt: TGCGCCACCAAGACAGCCACGAACACTGAAGCTTTCTTT
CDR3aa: CATKTATNTEAFF

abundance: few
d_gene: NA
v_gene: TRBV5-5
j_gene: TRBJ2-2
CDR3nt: TGTGCCAGCAGCTTCGGCAGGGCGAACACCGGGGAGCTGTTTTTT
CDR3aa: CASSFGRANTGELFF

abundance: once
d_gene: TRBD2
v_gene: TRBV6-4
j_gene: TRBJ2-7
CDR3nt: TGTGCCAGCAGTGACCCCCTTTCTAGCGGGAACTACGAGCAGTACTTC
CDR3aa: CASSDPLSSGNYEQYF

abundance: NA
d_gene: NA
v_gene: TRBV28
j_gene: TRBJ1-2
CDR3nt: TGTGCCAGCAGTTTGGCTGATATATTGGCTGGCTACACCTTC
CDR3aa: CASSLADILAGYTF

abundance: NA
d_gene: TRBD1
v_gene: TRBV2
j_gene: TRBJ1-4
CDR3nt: TGTGCCAGCGGAGGGGGCAGGGGCACTAATGAAAAACTGTTTTTT
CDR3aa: CASGGGRGTNEKLFF

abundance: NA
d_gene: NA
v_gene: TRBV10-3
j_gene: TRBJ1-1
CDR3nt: TGTGCCATCAGTGAGCCGCAGGGTGAAGCTTTCTTT
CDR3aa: CAISEPQGEAFF